The TCR beta chain under discussion was sequenced for a study of blood T cell repertoires in COVID-19. TCRdb's table, derived via immunoSEQ multiplex PCR, lists solely in-frame clones and lacks some. The sample holds about 93,000 clones, about 77% seen once. The J segment lost 5 bases and the V segment lost 4 bases, leaving 8 bases of the junction unmatched. CDR3 length: 16 residues. Germline loops: CDR1 LGHDT, CDR2 YNNKEL (reference sequence). This sequence was found in a human donor in a cohort sampled during active COVID-19. The rearrangement uses TRBV3-1 (or the pseudogene TRBV3-2) and TRBJ2-2; 9 nucleotides agree with TRBD1. Sequencing input: peripheral blood. Here the CDR3 DNA reads TGTGCCAGCAGCCGATACAGGGGGCGAGGGACCGGGGAGCTGTTTTTT. Its protein is CASSRYRGRGTGELFF.